This record concerns one TCR beta chain sequence. This sample was taken from a study of T-cell memory formation after mild COVID-19. Across the whole study: TCR clustering was largely donor specific.

TCRdb re-analysed the 5' RACE reads in MiXCR, keeping a single row per CDR3 protein. The data contain roughly 250,000 distinct CDR3 sequences, roughly 17% of them singletons. The source material was PBMCs or a T cell subset sorted from them (not recorded which). This clonotype originated in a man in his late teens or twenties who had mild COVID-19 (a few samples of this study predate the infection). Cell type and time point are not known.

CDR3 DNA sequence: TGTGCCAGCAGCTCTCATCGATCAGGAGCGGAGACCGGGGAGCTGTTTTTT. Its translation is CASSSHRSGAETGELFF. The rearrangement links TRBV7-2 to TRBJ2-2; a weak D match, TRBD2 (5 bases). V lost 4 bases, J lost 5 bases, and 20 bases lay in between. The CDR3 spans 17 residues. Germline V gives CDR1 SGHTA, CDR2 FQGNSA.